The 2 T cell receptor beta chains below all came from one sample that was sequenced in a study of metastatic and nonmetastatic thyroid tumors. With MiXCR, TCRdb reprocessed the PCR reads. The sample lists about 16,000 clones, 25% to 30% seen once, with 10% to 15% in the top ten. Each patient went into thyroid surgery without having received any treatment. What was sequenced was tumor tissue. The origin of the receptors is a male donor with papillary thyroid cancer or a benign thyroid nodule (not recorded which). Some clones in this sample may be carry-over from other donors' samples.

By proportion, this clone is medium-sized. The chain recombines TRBV6-2 or TRBV6-3 with TRBJ2-1; 11 nucleotides match TRBD2. Germline V gene data show CDR1 as MNHEY and CDR2 as SVGEGT. Trimming removed 5 bases from V and 15 bases from J; junction bases left unmatched: 9. This CDR3 comprises 13 residues. The CDR3 protein is CASSPNIAGGPFF. Here the CDR3 DNA reads TGTGCCAGCAGTCCGAATATAGCGGGAGGGCCGTTCTTC.

CDR3 sequence reads: CATSDVSRFSGANVLTF. DNA of the CDR3: TGTGCCACCAGTGACGTTTCCCGTTTCTCTGGGGCCAACGTCCTGACTTTC. The V call is TRBV24-1, the J call TRBJ2-6, with D hard to call. V lost 4 bases, J lost 0 bases, and 12 bases lay in between. Per germline, CDR1 KGHDR and CDR2 SFDVKD. CDR3 length: 17 residues.